The 29 T cell receptor beta chains in this list originate from one sample, sequenced in a study of blood T cell repertoires in COVID-19. The data were produced by immunoSEQ multiplex PCR, yet TCRdb's version contains in-frame clones alone and is incomplete. The sample carries roughly 100,000 clones, around 90% recorded once. Sequencing was done on a sample of peripheral blood. The receptors shown here come from a middle-aged man with active COVID-19.

The rearrangement uses TRBV7-9 and TRBJ1-5; 7 nucleotides line up with TRBD1. Trimming at V came to 10 bases and at J to 0 bases, leaving 9 bases not matched to a gene. Germline values: CDR1 SEHNR, CDR2 FQNEAQ (reference sequence). This CDR3 contains 15 residues. CDR3 protein: CATGTEGFSNQPQHF. CDR3 in DNA: TGTGCCACCGGGACAGAAGGCTTTAGCAATCAGCCCCAGCATTTT.

DNA of the CDR3: TGCGCCAGCAGCTTGAGTCAGGGGCAATACAATGAGCAGTTCTTC. Protein product: CASSLSQGQYNEQFF. The chain uses TRBV5-1 and TRBJ2-1; D may be TRBD1 (6 bases). Germline V gene data show CDR1 as SGHRS and CDR2 as YFSETQ. CDR3 length: 15 amino acids. V lost 1 base and J lost 4, with 12 bases in between.

The chain is built from TRBV6-1 and TRBJ1-5; TRBD1 might be the D (6 bases). The CDR3 extends over 17 amino acids. Germline-derived CDR1 and CDR2 are MNHNS and SASEGT. V lost 1 base and J 6 bases, leaving 19 bases between the germline ends. CDR3 sequence: CASSEGRQVNRGQPQHF. CDR3 nucleotide sequence: TGTGCCAGCAGTGAAGGGAGACAGGTTAATAGGGGTCAGCCCCAGCATTTT.

The chain couples TRBV9 to TRBJ2-1; a weak D match, TRBD1 (5 bases). Per germline, CDR1 SGDLS and CDR2 YYNGEE. This CDR3 is built from 16 residues. Deletions cut 0 bases from V and 2 bases from J, with 12 bases between. CDR3 protein: CASSVVPQGTYNEQFF. CDR3 sequence (DNA): TGTGCCAGCAGCGTAGTTCCTCAGGGTACCTACAATGAGCAGTTCTTC.

This clone was seen only a few times. V usage is TRBV6-5 and J usage is TRBJ1-4, with 10 positions matching TRBD1. Germline V gives CDR1 MNHEY, CDR2 SVGAGI. This CDR3 spans 15 amino acids. Trimming took 5 bases from V and 7 from J; bases not matched to a gene: 7. CDR3 coding DNA: TGTGCCAGCAGTCCAGGGGACAGGGGAGGTGAAAAACTGTTTTTT. This sequence encodes CASSPGDRGGEKLFF.

The chain employs TRBV5-1 and TRBJ1-6, with unresolved D. Germline V gene lookup returns CDR1 SGHRS and CDR2 YFSETQ. With 4 bases removed from V and 5 bases from J, the gap between germline ends came to 13 bases. The CDR3 has 15 amino acids. CDR3 DNA: TGCGCCAGCAGCCCCTCCGGGAAAAATAATTCACCCCTCCACTTT. Translated, it gives CASSPSGKNNSPLHF. The whole variable domain, remainder taken from reference TRBV5-1 and TRBJ1-6, is KAGVTQTPRYLIKTRGQQVTLSCSPISGHRSVSWYQQTPGQGLQFLFEYFSETQRNKGNFPGRFSGRQFSNSRSEMNVSTLELGDSALYLCASSPSGKNNSPLHFGNGTRLTVT.

This clone was observed a few times. The J gene is TRBJ1-2, the V gene TRBV27; perhaps TRBD1 as D (5 bases). Germline V gene lookup returns CDR1 MNHEY and CDR2 SMNVEV (reference sequence). The V and J ends lost 10 bases and 5 bases respectively, with 17 bases between them. The CDR3 length is 13 residues. The CDR3 nucleotides read TGTGCCACCCGGGGGGTTGGTCTATATGGCTACACCTTC. The encoded protein is CATRGVGLYGYTF.

The J gene is TRBJ1-5, the V gene TRBV2; 7 bases align to TRBD1. After removal of 8 bases from V and 1 base from J, the junction contained 2 bases not matched to a gene. The CDR3 is 13 residues long. Germline CDR1 and CDR2: SNHLY and FYNNEI. The CDR3 DNA is TGTGCCAGCCAGGGGGAGAGCAATCAGCCCCAGCATTTT. This encodes CASQGESNQPQHF.

A single count supports this clone. The rearrangement joins TRBV21-1 to TRBJ1-6; the D call TRBD1 from the table was never checked on the DNA. TRBV21-1 counts as a pseudogene. This CDR3 is built from 15 residues. CDR3 DNA sequence: TGTGCCAGCAGCAAAGTACACAGCCGGAATTCACCCCTCCACTTT. Translated, it gives CASSKVHSRNSPLHF.

On this clone: Other DNA variants within this sample encode the same CDR3. This chain links TRBV30 with TRBJ1-5; D gene unclear. The CDR3 sequence is 15 residues long. Trimming stripped 0 bases from V and 0 bases from J, with 9 bases between. Germline assignment: CDR1 GTSNPN and CDR2 SVGIG (reference sequence). CDR3 sequence (DNA): TGTGCCTGGAGTGTGGGAGATTATAGCAATCAGCCCCAGCATTTT. Protein product: CAWSVGDYSNQPQHF.

J is TRBJ2-2 and V is TRBV11-3, with 7 bases aligning to TRBD2. Trimming took 2 bases from V and 5 from J; bases not matched to a gene: 5. CDR1 and CDR2 from the germline V gene are SGHNT and YENEEA. The CDR3 totals 15 residues. This chain's CDR3 is CASSLSRGVTGELFF. CDR3 in DNA: TGTGCCAGCAGCTTAAGCCGGGGGGTAACCGGGGAGCTGTTTTTT.

The chain has TRBV10-3 and TRBJ2-7, with a tentative D call TRBD1 (5 bases). Between the trimmed V and J ends, which lost 8 bases and 6 bases, there was a span of 14 bases. CDR3 length: 12 amino acids. CDR1 ENHRY and CDR2 SYGVKD come from the germline V gene. The CDR3: CAIQGTGAEQYF. CDR3 coding DNA: TGTGCCATCCAAGGTACTGGGGCCGAGCAGTACTTC.

This chain uses TRBV6-5 with TRBJ2-7; possible D gene TRBD1, 6 bases. With 7 bases removed from V and 5 bases from J, the gap between germline ends came to 15 bases. CDR1 MNHEY and CDR2 SVGAGI come from the germline V gene. The CDR3 spans 13 residues. CDR3 nucleotides: TGTGCCAGCAAGGAAGGGGGTTCCCACGAGCAGTACTTC. The encoded protein is CASKEGGSHEQYF.

This chain uses TRBV3-1 (or the pseudogene TRBV3-2) with TRBJ2-5; 10 nucleotides line up with TRBD2. V lost 1 base to trimming and J lost 3 bases; unmatched junction nucleotides: 2. The CDR3 is made up of 15 amino acids. CDR1 is LGHDT and CDR2 is YNNKEL in the germline V gene (reference sequence). In DNA, the CDR3 is TGTGCCAGCAGCCAAGCTAGCGGGGGTAAAGAGACCCAGTACTTC. Amino acids: CASSQASGGKETQYF.

The count of this clone is one. This rearrangement joins TRBV18 to TRBJ1-4, with 7 bases identical to TRBD1. The CDR3 loop spans 16 amino acids. Germline CDR1 is KGHSH and CDR2 is LQKENI. The V and J ends lost 5 bases and 4 bases, in that order; junction bases with no gene match: 10. This chain's CDR3 is CASSMGQISLNEKLFF. CDR3 DNA sequence: TGTGCCAGCTCAATGGGACAGATCTCCCTTAATGAAAAACTGTTTTTT.

The chain employs TRBV7-2 and TRBJ2-7, with D possibly being TRBD2 (5 bases). This CDR3 region has 16 residues. V was clipped by 1 base and J by 0 bases, with 13 bases between them. CDR1 and CDR2 (germline): SGHTA, FQGNSA. The CDR3: CASSLVRYGSSYEQYF. DNA for the CDR3: TGTGCCAGCAGCTTAGTTCGGTATGGGAGCTCCTACGAGCAGTACTTC.

This clone was seen just once. The V gene is TRBV9, the J gene TRBJ2-4; 8 positions match TRBD2. J gave up 0 bases and V 4 bases, and 12 bases lay outside the gene matches. Germline lookup yields CDR1 SGDLS and CDR2 YYNGEE. The CDR3 totals 18 residues. CDR3 sequence (DNA): TGTGCCAGCAGCACAACGGGGGGGCAAACACTAGCCAAAAACATTCAGTACTTC. Translated: CASSTTGGQTLAKNIQYF.

The CDR3 bases are TGTGCCAGTAGTATAAGCGGGGGGGCTGTAGATACGCAGTATTTT. Translated, it gives CASSISGGAVDTQYF. This chain joins TRBV19 and TRBJ2-3, with 10 bases identical to TRBD2. The CDR3 is made up of 15 amino acids. The J segment lost 5 bases and the V segment lost 2 bases, leaving 4 bases of the junction unmatched. CDR1 is LNHDA and CDR2 is SQIVND in the germline V gene (reference sequence).

This clone has a handful of counts. The J gene is TRBJ2-7, the V gene TRBV5-4; 9 bases are shared with TRBD2. Germline CDR1 and CDR2: SGHNT and YYREEE (reference sequence). The CDR3 covers 14 residues. Unmatched junction bases numbered 7, after V lost 4 bases and J lost 5 bases. CDR3 DNA sequence: TGTGCCAGCAGCCCGCGGGGGGGCCTCGACGAGCAGTACTTC. Residues: CASSPRGGLDEQYF.

This chain links TRBV7-2 with TRBJ2-7; perhaps TRBD1 as D (5 bases). The CDR3 contains 15 residues. Germline V lookup: CDR1 SGHTA, CDR2 FQGNSA. V was clipped by 5 bases and J by 3 bases, with 17 bases between them. CDR3 in DNA: TGTGCCAGCAGCCTTAAGGGAACAGGCCACTACGAGCAGTACTTC. Its protein is CASSLKGTGHYEQYF.

The J gene is TRBJ1-2, the V gene TRBV6-2 or TRBV6-3; D is uncertain. The V and J ends lost 2 bases and 1 base respectively, with 5 bases between them. The CDR3 is made up of 13 amino acids. Germline V lookup: CDR1 MNHEY, CDR2 SVGEGT. The CDR3 loop reads CASSYGNNYGYTF. For the CDR3, the DNA is TGTGCCAGCAGTTACGGCAATAACTATGGCTACACCTTC.

The rearrangement joins TRBV29-1 to TRBJ2-5; 8 positions agree with TRBD2. The length of the CDR3 is 15 residues. V trimming: 7 bases; J trimming: 2 bases; junction bases outside the gene matches: 12. Germline V gives CDR1 SQVTM, CDR2 ANQGSEA. The CDR3 sequence: CSGRKGGGPQETQYF. CDR3 coding DNA: TGCAGCGGCCGCAAGGGCGGGGGGCCGCAAGAGACCCAGTACTTC.

J is TRBJ2-1 and V is TRBV11-3; D may be TRBD1 (5 bases). The ends were cut back, 1 base at V and 8 bases at J, with 12 bases in the middle. CDR1 is SGHNT and CDR2 is YENEEA in the germline V gene. This CDR3 has 14 residues. DNA for the CDR3: TGTGCCAGCAGCTTAGGGACATTCGACGATGAGCAGTTCTTC. This gives the protein CASSLGTFDDEQFF.

This chain links TRBV18 with TRBJ1-1; 7 bases agree with TRBD1. This CDR3 has 14 amino acids. Per germline, CDR1 KGHSH and CDR2 LQKENI. V was pared by 4 bases and J by 0 bases, with 2 bases of the junction left unmatched. CDR3 nucleotides: TGTGCCAGCTCACAGGGGGCGGTGAACACTGAAGCTTTCTTT. This sequence encodes CASSQGAVNTEAFF.

The chain employs TRBV18 and TRBJ2-3; 8 nucleotides line up with TRBD1. This CDR3 contains 15 residues. With V trimmed by 0 bases and J by 3 bases, 2 bases remained unmatched. In germline, CDR1 is KGHSH, CDR2 LQKENI. The CDR3 sequence is CASSPPTGGTDTQYF. CDR3 coding DNA: TGTGCCAGCTCACCACCCACAGGGGGAACAGATACGCAGTATTTT. Together with reference TRBV18 and TRBJ2-3, the CDR3 gives the full variable domain: NAGVMQNPRHLVRRRGQEARLRCSPMKGHSHVYWYRQLPEEGLKFMVYLQKENIIDESGMPKERFSAEFPKEGPSILRIQQVVRGDSAAYFCASSPPTGGTDTQYFGPGTRLTVL.

This clone has more than one count but fewer than ten. The CDR3: CASSSGSFNQPQHF. CDR3 nucleotides: TGTGCCAGCAGCTCGGGGTCCTTTAATCAGCCCCAGCATTTT. The chain joins TRBV7-9 to TRBJ1-5; no clear D gene. Germline loops: CDR1 SEHNR, CDR2 FQNEAQ (reference sequence). Trimming pared 4 bases from V and 4 bases from J, leaving 11 bases between. The CDR3 runs 14 residues.

This clone has only one observation. The chain is built from TRBV4-2 and TRBJ2-1, with 7 bases aligning to TRBD2. V lost 0 bases and J lost 8; bases outside the gene matches: 1. This CDR3 is 13 amino acids long. The germline CDR1 and CDR2 sequences are LGHNA and YNFKEQ. The CDR3 sequence is CASSQEGRDEQFF. The CDR3 coding sequence is TGTGCCAGCAGCCAAGAGGGGAGGGATGAGCAGTTCTTC.

The rearrangement uses TRBV7-3 and TRBJ2-2; D ambiguous. V dropped 1 base and J dropped 0 bases, with 6 bases sitting between them. The CDR3 covers 15 residues. Germline V gene sequence: CDR1 SGHTA, CDR2 FQGTGA. CDR3: CASSLISSNTGELFF. CDR3 DNA: TGTGCCAGCAGCTTAATATCTTCGAACACCGGGGAGCTGTTTTTT.

The chain links TRBV2 to TRBJ2-7; D unresolved. V lost 2 bases, J lost 0 bases, and 8 bases lay in between. CDR1 and CDR2 (germline): SNHLY, FYNNEI. This CDR3 contains 14 residues. This chain's CDR3 is CASSEWYSSYEQYF. The CDR3 nucleotides read TGTGCCAGCAGTGAATGGTACAGCTCCTACGAGCAGTACTTC. Using reference TRBV2 and TRBJ2-7 for the parts outside the CDR3, the full variable domain is EPEVTQTPSHQVTQMGQEVILRCVPISNHLYFYWYRQILGQKVEFLVSFYNNEISEKSEIFDDQFSVERPDGSNFTLKIRSTKLEDSAMYFCASSEWYSSYEQYFGPGTRLTVT.